Following are 27 T cell receptor beta chains from one sample sequenced in a study of regulatory T cells in long-lasting Graves disease. The time point denotes: persistent/refractory GD, antithyroid drugs over 5 years with positive TRAb. The TCR library was made from RNA that had been extracted from PBMCs in TRIzol. Both iRepertoire HTBI primers and Arm-PCR of CDR3 regions were used to build the TCR beta libraries. TCRdb used MiXCR to reprocess the multiplex PCR reads, holding one entry per CDR3 protein. The table shows some 440,000 distinct CDR3 sequences, with roughly 20% occurring only once. The sample was peripheral blood mononuclear cells (PBMCs), taken when the disease was refractory, from a patient treated with antithyroid drugs. These TCRs come from a female donor with Graves disease.

This clonotype was recorded many times. V gene TRBV2 combines with J gene TRBJ2-7, with D possibly being TRBD1 (6 bases). Germline V gene sequence: CDR1 SNHLY, CDR2 FYNNEI. The CDR3 is 12 residues long. Trimming removed 9 bases at V and 3 bases at J, with 12 bases between. The CDR3 DNA is TGTGCCAGTAAAGGACAGAGCTACGAGCAGTACTTC. Translated: CASKGQSYEQYF.

The sample holds many counts of this clonotype. The chain has TRBV11-2 and TRBJ2-2, with 7 nucleotides matching TRBD2. CDR1 SGHAT and CDR2 FQNNGV come from the germline V gene. V trimming: 3 bases; J trimming: 5 bases; junction bases outside the gene matches: 6. CDR3 length: 15 residues. The CDR3 coding sequence is TGTGCCAGCAGCTTCGAACGGACTAGAACCGGGGAGCTGTTTTTT. Protein product: CASSFERTRTGELFF. The entire variable domain, with the rest obtained from reference TRBV11-2 and TRBJ2-2, is as follows: EAGVAQSPRYKIIEKRQSVAFWCNPISGHATLYWYQQILGQGPKLLIQFQNNGVVDDSQLPKDRFSAERLKGVDSTLKIQPAKLEDSAVYLCASSFERTRTGELFFGEGSRLTVL.

A few counts support this clonotype. The gene calls are TRBV7-8 and TRBJ1-1; D is unclear. Germline assignment: CDR1 SGHVS and CDR2 FQNEAQ. Between the trimmed V and J ends, which lost 5 bases and 2 bases, there was a span of 18 bases. The CDR3 runs to 16 residues. Written as DNA, the CDR3 is TGTGCCAGCAGCCTTTATAGGCCTCCCAGAAACACTGAAGCTTTCTTT. It codes for CASSLYRPPRNTEAFF. The full variable domain, its missing parts supplied by reference TRBV7-8 and TRBJ1-1, is GAGVSQSPRYKVAKRGQDVALRCDPISGHVSLFWYQQALGQGPEFLTYFQNEAQLDKSGLPSDRFFAERPEGSVSTLKIQRTQQEDSAVYLCASSLYRPPRNTEAFFGQGTRLTVV.

This clonotype was found many times. The V call is TRBV28, the J call TRBJ1-5; 8 bases map to TRBD1. CDR3 length equals 17 residues. Trimming removed 3 bases from V and 2 bases from J; junction bases left unmatched: 9. Germline V gene data show CDR1 as MDHEN and CDR2 as SYDVKM. The CDR3 bases are TGTGCCAGCAGTTTTCGGCAGGGGGCAATCGGCAATCAGCCCCAGCATTTT. Translated: CASSFRQGAIGNQPQHF.

This clonotype showed up many times. The genes are TRBV12-3 or TRBV12-4 and TRBJ1-5, with D unclear. This CDR3 is 14 amino acids long. V lost 1 base and J 1 base, leaving 5 bases between the germline ends. CDR3 nucleotides: TGTGCCAGCAGTTTAGATGGCAGCAATCAGCCCCAGCATTTT. Its protein product is CASSLDGSNQPQHF.

This clonotype appeared many times. The chain uses TRBV27 and TRBJ1-2, with TRBD1 identical over 7 bases. The CDR3 runs to 15 residues. Losses at the gene ends were 4 bases for V and 6 bases for J; bases not matched to a gene: 11. Germline values: CDR1 MNHEY, CDR2 SMNVEV (reference sequence). Here the CDR3 DNA reads TGTGCCAGCAGTTCCTCGGTGACAGGGAGGAATGGCTACACCTTC. Translating it yields CASSSSVTGRNGYTF.

This clonotype was detected many times. The gene calls are TRBV11-2 and TRBJ2-7; weak D call: TRBD2 (5 bases). CDR1 is SGHAT, CDR2 FQNNGV, per germline. V shed 2 bases and J shed 3 bases, with 11 bases lying between them. This CDR3 comprises 14 residues. The CDR3 coding sequence is TGTGCCAGCAGCTTACGGGGAACCTACTACGAGCAGTACTTC. Its protein product is CASSLRGTYYEQYF.

V and J are TRBV6-5 and TRBJ2-7; 7 bases align to TRBD1. J was trimmed by 2 bases and V by 3 bases; bases with no gene match: 1. Germline V CDR1 and CDR2: MNHEY, SVGAGI. CDR3 length: 13 amino acids. The CDR3 DNA reads TGTGCCAGCAGTTATCAGGGGGCCTACGAGCAGTACTTC. Its translation: CASSYQGAYEQYF.

The chain employs TRBV6-5 and TRBJ1-1; the D is unclear. With 1 base removed from V and 7 bases from J, the gap between germline ends came to 7 bases. Germline CDR1 reads MNHEY; CDR2 reads SVGAGI. CDR3 length: 12 residues. The CDR3 DNA follows: TGTGCCAGCAGTTACTTAACAGATGAAGCTTTCTTT. Its protein is CASSYLTDEAFF.

The chain employs TRBV20-1 and TRBJ2-1; D perhaps matches TRBD1 (6 bases). Germline CDR1 DFQATT, CDR2 SNEGSKA (reference sequence). Deletions cut 0 bases from V and 5 bases from J, with 11 bases between. CDR3 length: 14 amino acids. The CDR3 loop is CSARDWDTHNEQFF. The CDR3 DNA follows: TGCAGTGCTAGAGATTGGGACACTCACAATGAGCAGTTCTTC.

The table lists this clonotype with many counts. The chain recombines TRBV27 with TRBJ2-7; D call uncertain. The germline CDR1 and CDR2 sequences are MNHEY and SMNVEV (reference sequence). Trimming took off 6 bases at V and 0 bases at J, with 9 bases between the two ends. This CDR3 region has 13 residues. This chain's CDR3 is CASSSRASYEQYF. CDR3 DNA: TGTGCCAGCAGCTCCCGGGCCTCCTACGAGCAGTACTTC.

This clonotype occurred a few times. The chain carries TRBV7-2 and TRBJ2-7, with 9 bases identical to TRBD2. From germline, CDR1 is SGHTA and CDR2 FQGNSA. The CDR3 is 15 residues long. Unmatched junction bases numbered 6, after V lost 2 bases and J lost 4 bases. CDR3 in amino acids: CASSLIVAGAYEQYF. The CDR3 region has the DNA TGTGCCAGCAGCTTAATCGTAGCGGGAGCGTACGAGCAGTACTTC.

Points on this clonotype: This is likely a read error, given that the CDR3 carries no conserved phenylalanine or tryptophan at its end. V gene TRBV7-9 combines with J gene TRBJ2-3, with D possibly TRBD2 on 6 matching bases. V lost 5 bases and J 2 bases, leaving 11 bases between the germline ends. Germline loops: CDR1 SEHNR, CDR2 FQNEAQ (reference sequence). The CDR3 is 14 residues long. The CDR3 loop is CASSIRRATDTQYL. CDR3 DNA: TGTGCCAGCAGCATTCGGAGGGCCACAGATACGCAGTATCTT.

At least ten counts were recorded for this clonotype. CDR3 sequence (DNA): TGTGCCAGCAGTTTACCCGGGACAGAAGAGGGCATTCAGTACTTC. Translating gives CASSLPGTEEGIQYF. The chain joins TRBV28 to TRBJ2-4; 7 bases fit TRBD1. The CDR3 consists of 15 residues. The V gene end was trimmed by 2 bases and the J gene end by 9 bases; junction bases not matched to a gene: 10. CDR1 MDHEN and CDR2 SYDVKM come from the germline V gene. Full variable domain (missing parts from reference TRBV28 and TRBJ2-4): DVKVTQSSRYLVKRTGEKVFLECVQDMDHENMFWYRQDPGLGLRLIYFSYDVKMKEKGDIPEGYSVSREKKERFSLILESASTNQTSMYLCASSLPGTEEGIQYFGAGTRLSVL.

The table lists this clonotype with many counts. The chain is built from TRBV7-6 and TRBJ2-7; 7 nucleotides match TRBD2. V shed 2 bases and J 5 bases; nucleotides not matched to a gene: 6. CDR1 SGHVS and CDR2 FNYEAQ come from the germline V gene. This CDR3 comprises 14 residues. In DNA form, the CDR3 reads TGTGCCAGCAGCTTACAGGGAGGGAGGGACGAGCAGTACTTC. Translated, it gives CASSLQGGRDEQYF.

This clonotype has only a few counts. CDR3 DNA: TGTGCCAGCAGCCGCGGGAGGGTTTCTCACGAGCAGTACTTC. Its protein product is CASSRGRVSHEQYF. This chain connects TRBV3-1 to TRBJ2-7, with 9 positions matching TRBD2. The CDR3 totals 14 residues. CDR1 is LGHDT and CDR2 is YNNKEL in the germline V gene (reference sequence). The ends lost 4 bases at V and 5 bases at J; junction bases unmatched: 6.

Many counts were recorded for this clonotype. The chain combines TRBV6-1 with TRBJ1-1, with D possibly matching TRBD1 (5 bases). Germline V gene lookup returns CDR1 MNHNS and CDR2 SASEGT. This CDR3 contains 15 residues. V was shortened by 5 bases and J by 4 bases, with 17 bases between the two germline ends. The CDR3 loop is CASSPRDVKGTEAFF. The CDR3 DNA reads TGTGCCAGCAGTCCCCGGGACGTAAAAGGCACTGAAGCTTTCTTT.

In this sample, this clonotype turned up a few times. The chain uses TRBV5-5 and TRBJ2-7; TRBD1 agrees at 8 bases. V was clipped by 2 bases and J by 4 bases; unmatched bases: 5. This CDR3 has 14 residues. Germline CDR1 is SGHKS and CDR2 is YYEKEE (reference sequence). The CDR3 DNA reads as TGTGCCAGCAGCTTCTACACAGGGGGATACGAGCAGTACTTC. Protein sequence: CASSFYTGGYEQYF.

This clonotype was recorded many times. The CDR3 sequence is CASSLAQGTNEKLFF. CDR3 DNA sequence: TGTGCCAGCAGCTTAGCCCAGGGTACTAATGAAAAACTGTTTTTT. The chain has TRBV7-9 and TRBJ1-4, with a weak D call TRBD1 (5 bases). CDR1 and CDR2 from the germline V gene are SEHNR and FQNEAQ (reference sequence). The ends were cut back, 0 bases at V and 2 bases at J, with 7 bases in the middle. The CDR3 has 15 residues.

This clonotype was found a few times. J is TRBJ2-7 and V is TRBV7-2; no clear D gene. CDR1 and CDR2 (germline): SGHTA, FQGNSA. The CDR3 length is 12 residues. The ends were cut back, 0 bases at V and 12 bases at J, with 12 bases in the middle. CDR3 in amino acids: CASSLASKTLYF. For the CDR3, the DNA is TGTGCCAGCAGCTTAGCGTCAAAGACCCTGTACTTC.

This clonotype was counted ten times or more. The chain uses TRBV3-1 and TRBJ1-4; D gene unclear. The V end lost 0 bases, the J end lost 6 bases, and 11 bases lay between the germline ends. The V gene's germline CDR1 is LGHDT and CDR2 YNNKEL (reference sequence). This CDR3 is built from 15 residues. The DNA of the CDR3 is TGTGCCAGCAGCCAAGAGGCGGGCAGCTATGAAAAACTGTTTTTT. Translated, it gives CASSQEAGSYEKLFF.

This clonotype was seen many times. The chain uses TRBV28 and TRBJ1-1; TRBD1 is a possible D gene (6 bases). From germline, CDR1 is MDHEN and CDR2 SYDVKM. Trimming stripped 6 bases from V and 11 bases from J, with 22 bases between. CDR3 length equals 14 residues. The CDR3 is CASRQGSYIGNAFF. CDR3 in DNA: TGTGCCAGCAGACAGGGTTCCTACATTGGGAATGCTTTCTTT.

This clonotype was observed many times. This chain joins TRBV13 and TRBJ1-4, with D possibly being TRBD1 (5 bases). The CDR3 extends over 16 amino acids. V was shortened by 3 bases and J by 8 bases, with 19 bases between the two germline ends. From germline, CDR1 is PRHDT and CDR2 FYEKMQ (reference sequence). The CDR3 region is CASSLGLEGAAEKLFF. CDR3 DNA: TGTGCCAGCAGCTTGGGGTTGGAAGGGGCAGCGGAAAAACTGTTTTTT.

This clonotype was found a few times. This chain connects TRBV6-1 to TRBJ1-2; possible D gene TRBD1, 6 bases. This CDR3 region has 15 residues. Trimming shortened V by 2 bases and J by 4 bases, and 14 bases separated the two germline ends. The V gene's germline CDR1 is MNHNS and CDR2 SASEGT. The CDR3 coding sequence is TGTGCCAGCAGTGAACCAGCAGGGGCCCTCTATGGCTACACCTTC. Protein product: CASSEPAGALYGYTF.

The table lists this clonotype with a few counts. The chain carries TRBV3-1 and TRBJ1-5; D might be TRBD1 (5 bases). V lost 4 bases and J 2 bases, leaving 15 bases between the germline ends. CDR3 size: 16 residues. Germline lookup yields CDR1 LGHDT and CDR2 YNNKEL (reference sequence). In nucleotides, the CDR3 is TGTGCCAGCAGCCTACTGTGGGACCCCGGCAATCAGCCCCAGCATTTT. This codes for CASSLLWDPGNQPQHF.

This clonotype was detected ten times or more. The chain is built from TRBV7-8 and TRBJ1-2, with D unclear. Looked up from germline, CDR1 is SGHVS and CDR2 is FQNEAQ. V was clipped by 2 bases and J by 6 bases, with 19 bases between them. The length of the CDR3 is 16 residues. The CDR3 spells CASSLSVGRPRDGYTF. CDR3 coding DNA: TGTGCCAGCAGCTTAAGTGTTGGCCGCCCTAGGGATGGCTACACCTTC.

This clonotype occurred many times. This rearrangement joins TRBV27 to TRBJ2-7, with 8 bases fitting TRBD2. CDR1 and CDR2 from the germline V gene are MNHEY and SMNVEV (reference sequence). The V gene end was trimmed by 7 bases and the J gene end by 7 bases; junction bases not matched to a gene: 12. This CDR3 has 14 residues. CDR3 sequence reads: CASIISGARGEQYF. The CDR3 DNA sequence: TGTGCCAGCATAATTAGCGGGGCCCGAGGGGAGCAGTACTTC.